This TCR beta chain came from a study of CD8 T cells in Susac syndrome. The T cells that were sequenced for TCR beta were CD8+ and CD4+ cells from blood. The germline V gene encodes CDR1 MNHEY and CDR2 SVGEGT. CDR3 size: 12 residues. Trimming left V 8 bases short and J 5 bases short, with 12 bases between. Random-hexamer reverse transcription was applied to roughly 0.5 to 1 ug RNA. TCRdb independently ran MiXCR on the immunoSEQ multiplex PCR reads; one entry per CDR3 protein. The sample yields fewer than 150,000 distinct CDR3 sequences, about 92% seen once. Material for sequencing was CD4+ T cells from PBMCs. This receptor was obtained from a human donor with multiple sclerosis. The genes are TRBV6-2 or TRBV6-3 and TRBJ1-1; D gene unclear. The CDR3 bases are TGTGCCAGCTCGAGGCGAGGGACTGAAGCTTTCTTT. It encodes CASSRRGTEAFF.